This TCR beta chain emerged from a study of CXCR3-negative and CXCR3-positive naive CD8 T cells. Findings of the study overall: The TRB CDR3s that CXCR3-positive naive cells carried were more hydrophobic than those of CXCR3-negative naive cells. Researchers reported similar TRBV-TRBJ usage in naive CXCR3-negative and CXCR3-positive cells, though memory differed.

UMI-labeled TRB cDNA libraries were prepared by 5' RACE. With the 5' RACE reads reprocessed, TCRdb shows one record per CDR3 protein and no DNA. This sample lists more than 80,000 distinct CDR3 sequences; its ten largest clones have over 0.35%. With regard to this clonotype: Antigen unknown.

The V gene's germline CDR1 is LNHDA and CDR2 SQIVND (reference sequence). The CDR3 is 14 amino acids. Input material: naive CXCR3+ CD8+ T cells from blood. Stated subset: CD45RO-CCR7+CD27+CD95- naive CD8+ T cells expressing CXCR3 (TNR3+). The V and J genes are TRBV19 and TRBJ2-1. The source of this sequence is a human donor in good health. Some clones in this sample may be carry-over from other donors' samples. CDR3 amino acids: CASSIDGDYNEQFF. Together with reference TRBV19 and TRBJ2-1, the CDR3 gives the full variable domain: DGGITQSPKYLFRKEGQNVTLSCEQNLNHDAMYWYRQDPGQGLRLIYYSQIVNDFQKGDIAEGYSVSREKKESFPLTVTSAQKNPTAFYLCASSIDGDYNEQFFGPGTRLTVL.